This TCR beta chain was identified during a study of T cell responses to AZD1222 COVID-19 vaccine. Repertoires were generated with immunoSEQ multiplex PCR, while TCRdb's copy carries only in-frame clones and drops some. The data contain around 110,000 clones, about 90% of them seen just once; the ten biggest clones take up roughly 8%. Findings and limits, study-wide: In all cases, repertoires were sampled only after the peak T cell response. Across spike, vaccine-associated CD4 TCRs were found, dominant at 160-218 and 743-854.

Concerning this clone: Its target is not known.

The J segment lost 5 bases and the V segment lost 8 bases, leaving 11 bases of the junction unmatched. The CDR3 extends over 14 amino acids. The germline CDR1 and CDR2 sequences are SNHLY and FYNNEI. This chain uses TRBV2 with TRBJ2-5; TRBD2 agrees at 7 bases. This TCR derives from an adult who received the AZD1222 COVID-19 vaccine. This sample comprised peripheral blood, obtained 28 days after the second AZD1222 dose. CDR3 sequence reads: CASVQYLSGETQYF. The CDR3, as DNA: TGTGCCAGCGTCCAATATCTTAGCGGGGAGACCCAGTACTTC.